Shown below are 28 T cell receptor beta chains from a single sample sequenced in a study of control samples from healthy donors and cancer patients. TCRdb's table, derived via immunoSEQ multiplex PCR, lists solely in-frame clones and lacks some. Of 150,000 to 200,000 clones listed, around 90% are singletons. The sample was blood. Every receptor here comes from a man between 18 and 29 years old in good health.

V and J are TRBV7-2 and TRBJ2-3; D is unclear. Germline V gene sequence: CDR1 SGHTA, CDR2 FQGNSA. CDR3 length equals 11 residues. The germline V and J ends were trimmed by 3 bases and 11 bases, with 9 bases remaining between them. CDR3 loop: CASSFRREQYF. As DNA, the CDR3 is TGTGCCAGCAGCTTTCGGCGTGAGCAGTATTTT.

J is TRBJ1-3 and V is TRBV9; D is undetermined. The V gene's germline CDR1 is SGDLS and CDR2 YYNGEE. The CDR3 runs to 15 residues. Deletions cut 2 bases from V and 4 bases from J, with 13 bases between. The CDR3 region is CASSVSLTDGNTIYF. As DNA, the CDR3 is TGTGCCAGCAGCGTTTCCTTGACTGACGGAAACACCATATATTTT.

This chain uses TRBV28 with TRBJ1-5; the match to TRBD1 covers 7 bases. CDR1 and CDR2 (germline): MDHEN, SYDVKM. The J segment lost 1 base and the V segment lost 6 bases, leaving 3 bases of the junction unmatched. There are 14 residues in the CDR3. CDR3 region: CASSSQGSNQPQHF. DNA of the CDR3: TGTGCCAGCAGCTCACAGGGGAGCAATCAGCCCCAGCATTTT.

The chain carries TRBV2 and TRBJ2-3, with a weak D call TRBD2 (6 bases). V shed 7 bases and J shed 3 bases, with 11 bases lying between them. This CDR3 spans 13 amino acids. CDR1 and CDR2 from the germline V gene are SNHLY and FYNNEI. CDR3 DNA: TGTGCCAGCACCCGGGACTTTACAGATACGCAGTATTTT. Residues: CASTRDFTDTQYF.

The count of this clone is one. The chain links TRBV6-6 to TRBJ2-7, with a tentative D call TRBD1 (5 bases). This CDR3 is built from 15 residues. The germline gives CDR1 MNHNY, CDR2 SVGAGI (reference sequence). V was cut by 2 bases and J by 0 bases, with 11 bases left in between. CDR3 residues: CASSYQRQNSYEQYF. CDR3 DNA: TGTGCCAGCAGTTACCAGCGACAGAACTCCTACGAGCAGTACTTC.

The chain uses TRBV30 and TRBJ1-2; 7 positions match TRBD1. The CDR3 is 13 residues long. The ends lost 7 bases at V and 1 base at J; junction bases unmatched: 6. The germline gives CDR1 GTSNPN, CDR2 SVGIG (reference sequence). The CDR3 is CASHRQGNYGYTF. The DNA for the CDR3 is TGTGCCTCGCACCGACAGGGTAACTATGGCTACACCTTC.

This clone was counted once. The chain joins TRBV7-2 to TRBJ2-7, with TRBD2 as a possible D gene (6 bases). V was cut by 5 bases and J by 0 bases, with 8 bases left in between. Looked up from germline, CDR1 is SGHTA and CDR2 is FQGNSA. This CDR3 spans 13 amino acids. As DNA, the CDR3 is TGTGCCAGCAGCATGACTAGCTCCTACGAGCAGTACTTC. Translation gives CASSMTSSYEQYF.

This sequence joins TRBV9 and TRBJ2-7; D gene ambiguous. Germline loops: CDR1 SGDLS, CDR2 YYNGEE. This CDR3 region has 14 residues. The ends were cut back, 0 bases at V and 0 bases at J, with 7 bases in the middle. This CDR3 reads CASSVADGSYEQYF. DNA for the CDR3: TGTGCCAGCAGCGTAGCGGACGGCTCCTACGAGCAGTACTTC.

This chain connects TRBV4-2 to TRBJ2-1; 10 bases map to TRBD2. Germline V CDR1 and CDR2: LGHNA, YNFKEQ. The CDR3 is 17 amino acids. V lost 2 bases, J lost 5 bases, and 9 bases stayed unmatched. CDR3 nucleotide sequence: TGTGCCAGCAGCCAAATGCGGAGCGGGGGGGCCGACAATGAGCAGTTCTTC. Translation gives CASSQMRSGGADNEQFF.

This chain links TRBV7-8 with TRBJ2-2, with D tentatively TRBD2 (5 bases). The CDR3 is made up of 14 amino acids. V lost 4 bases to trimming and J lost 1 base, with 7 bases between them. The germline gives CDR1 SGHVS, CDR2 FQNEAQ. CDR3 bases: TGTGCCAGCAGCTCAACTAGGAACACCGGGGAGCTGTTTTTT. It translates to CASSSTRNTGELFF. The full variable domain, with the rest looked up from reference TRBV7-8 and TRBJ2-2, is GAGVSQSPRYKVAKRGQDVALRCDPISGHVSLFWYQQALGQGPEFLTYFQNEAQLDKSGLPSDRFFAERPEGSVSTLKIQRTQQEDSAVYLCASSSTRNTGELFFGEGSRLTVL.

This sequence joins TRBV2 and TRBJ1-4; 7 bases fit TRBD1. This CDR3 contains 15 residues. Germline CDR1 SNHLY, CDR2 FYNNEI. V lost 7 bases and J lost 3; bases outside the gene matches: 8. The chain's CDR3 is CASKVTGVPNEKLFF. CDR3 sequence (DNA): TGTGCCAGCAAGGTTACAGGGGTACCTAATGAAAAACTGTTTTTT.

This rearrangement joins TRBV5-6 to TRBJ2-5; 13 nucleotides align to TRBD2. From germline, CDR1 is SGHDT and CDR2 YYEEEE. J gave up 3 bases and V 4 bases, and 6 bases lay outside the gene matches. The CDR3 consists of 16 residues. The CDR3 DNA sequence: TGTGCCAGCAGCCCGGGACTAGCGGGAATTGAAGAGACCCAGTACTTC. Amino acids: CASSPGLAGIEETQYF. Complete variable domain (other parts from reference TRBV5-6 and TRBJ2-5): DAGVTQSPTHLIKTRGQQVTLRCSPKSGHDTVSWYQQALGQGPQFIFQYYEEEERQRGNFPDRFSGHQFPNYSSELNVNALLLGDSALYLCASSPGLAGIEETQYFGPGTRLLVL.

The V and J genes are TRBV11-2 and TRBJ2-3, with unresolved D. Trimming removed 4 bases at V and 0 bases at J, with 11 bases between. This CDR3 contains 15 residues. Per the germline V gene, CDR1 is SGHAT and CDR2 is FQNNGV. The CDR3 loop reads CASSSRPGSTDTQYF. Written as DNA, the CDR3 is TGTGCCAGCAGCTCAAGACCCGGGAGCACAGATACGCAGTATTTT. Filled out from reference TRBV11-2 and TRBJ2-3, the complete variable domain reads EAGVAQSPRYKIIEKRQSVAFWCNPISGHATLYWYQQILGQGPKLLIQFQNNGVVDDSQLPKDRFSAERLKGVDSTLKIQPAKLEDSAVYLCASSSRPGSTDTQYFGPGTRLTVL.

This rearrangement joins TRBV6-4 to TRBJ1-1; possibly TRBD1 for D (5 bases). With 5 bases removed from V and 1 base from J, the gap between germline ends came to 8 bases. CDR3 length equals 13 residues. Germline V gene lookup returns CDR1 MRHNA and CDR2 SNTAGT. The CDR3 region has the DNA TGTGCCAGCAGTCGGGACTGGAACACTGAAGCTTTCTTT. It encodes CASSRDWNTEAFF.

A single count supports this clone. The chain uses TRBV4-3 and TRBJ2-5; 9 bases fit TRBD1. The CDR3 is made up of 15 amino acids. Germline values: CDR1 LGHNA, CDR2 YSLEER. Trimming cost V 0 bases and J 4 bases; bases outside gene matches: 3. The CDR3 DNA is TGCGCCAGCAGCCAAGATCCGGACAGGGGAGAGACCCAGTACTTC. Its translation: CASSQDPDRGETQYF.

Only one count was recorded for this clone. The V and J genes are TRBV4-3 and TRBJ2-1, with D perhaps being TRBD1 or TRBD2 (5 bases each). Germline V lookup: CDR1 LGHNA, CDR2 YSLEER. CDR3 length equals 15 residues. Deletions cut 1 base from V and 4 bases from J, with 11 bases between. The CDR3 region is CASSQARDGYNEQFF. CDR3 nucleotides: TGCGCCAGCAGCCAAGCCCGGGACGGATACAATGAGCAGTTCTTC.

This clone was recorded once. The genes are TRBV5-4 and TRBJ1-5; 9 nucleotides align to TRBD1. V dropped 3 bases and J dropped 5; count of bases not matched to a gene: 6. The CDR3 is 15 residues long. Per germline, CDR1 SGHNT and CDR2 YYREEE (reference sequence). CDR3 bases: TGTGCCAGCAGCTCGTCCCGGGACAGGGATCAGCCCCAGCATTTT. Its protein is CASSSSRDRDQPQHF.

The chain employs TRBV7-3 and TRBJ2-5, with 9 bases fitting TRBD1. After removal of 3 bases from V and 5 bases from J, the junction contained 1 base not matched to a gene. This CDR3 is built from 13 residues. Germline lookup yields CDR1 SGHTA and CDR2 FQGTGA. Here the CDR3 reads CASSLDRGETQYF. The CDR3 region has the DNA TGTGCCAGCAGCTTGGACAGGGGCGAGACCCAGTACTTC.

CDR3 sequence: CASSPSLAGGETQYF. CDR3 coding DNA: TGTGCCAGCAGTCCATCTCTAGCGGGGGGGGAGACCCAGTACTTC. The rearrangement joins TRBV6-4 to TRBJ2-5, with 12 bases identical to TRBD2. CDR3 length: 15 amino acids. Germline V gene lookup returns CDR1 MRHNA and CDR2 SNTAGT. With 5 bases clipped from V and 5 bases from J, the junction kept 6 bases outside the gene matches.

This clone was observed a few times. The J gene is TRBJ2-1, the V gene TRBV15; no clear D. Deletions cut 4 bases from V and 8 bases from J, with 15 bases between. CDR1 is LNHNV, CDR2 YYDKDF, per germline (reference sequence). This CDR3 is 14 amino acids long. The CDR3 sequence is CATSTRLTGDEQFF. DNA for the CDR3: TGTGCCACCAGCACCCGACTCACTGGGGATGAGCAGTTCTTC.

The CDR3 sequence: CASVKRYSNQPQHF. In nucleotides, the CDR3 is TGTGCCAGCGTCAAACGTTATAGCAATCAGCCCCAGCATTTT. The J gene is TRBJ1-5, the V gene TRBV28; D not resolved. The V end was cut by 8 bases, the J end by 0 bases, with 11 bases between. The germline gives CDR1 MDHEN, CDR2 SYDVKM. This CDR3 contains 14 residues.

V usage is TRBV2 and J usage is TRBJ1-1; D ambiguous. The V gene's germline CDR1 is SNHLY and CDR2 FYNNEI. Trimming shortened V by 1 base and J by 6 bases, and 12 bases separated the two germline ends. The CDR3 spans 14 residues. CDR3 nucleotide sequence: TGTGCCAGCAGTGAAGTGCAGGTAGTTGCTGAAGCTTTCTTT. Translated, it gives CASSEVQVVAEAFF.

The chain carries TRBV5-5 and TRBJ2-7; a weak D match, TRBD2 (5 bases). In germline, CDR1 is SGHKS, CDR2 YYEKEE (reference sequence). V was shortened by 4 bases and J by 0 bases, with 11 bases between the two germline ends. The CDR3 contains 14 residues. CDR3 bases: TGTGCCAGCAGCCCATCAGCGGCCTCCTACGAGCAGTACTTC. It specifies CASSPSAASYEQYF.

The count of this clone is one. The CDR3 protein is CASSLNHGGTEAFF. The CDR3 DNA reads TGTGCCAGCAGTTTAAATCACGGCGGCACTGAAGCTTTCTTT. The chain is built from TRBV27 and TRBJ1-1; no definite D call. This CDR3 spans 14 amino acids. Germline V gives CDR1 MNHEY, CDR2 SMNVEV (reference sequence). The germline V and J ends were trimmed by 2 bases and 4 bases, with 11 bases remaining between them.

V gene TRBV7-3 combines with J gene TRBJ2-7, with a possible D match to TRBD2 (5 bases). The CDR3 has 15 residues. Trimming stripped 2 bases from V and 2 bases from J, with 13 bases between. Germline V gene data show CDR1 as SGHTA and CDR2 as FQGTGA. The CDR3 DNA follows: TGTGCCAGCAGCTTAGACGGCTCCGGGGCCTACGAGCAGTACTTC. Its translation: CASSLDGSGAYEQYF.

J is TRBJ2-3 and V is TRBV2, with 7 positions matching TRBD1. Germline V gene sequence: CDR1 SNHLY, CDR2 FYNNEI. V lost 8 bases to trimming and J lost 6 bases; unmatched junction nucleotides: 8. The CDR3 runs to 13 residues. The DNA of the CDR3 is TGTGCCAGCGTGGGACAGAAAGGTGATACGCAGTATTTT. The encoded protein is CASVGQKGDTQYF.

This clone was observed once. This chain uses TRBV5-5 with TRBJ2-3; D is undetermined. Germline V gives CDR1 SGHKS, CDR2 YYEKEE (reference sequence). V lost 0 bases to trimming and J lost 2 bases, with 7 bases between them. The CDR3 is 14 residues long. CDR3 in DNA: TGTGCCAGCAGCTTGGTGTCTACCACAGATACGCAGTATTTT. Translated, it gives CASSLVSTTDTQYF.

This clone was counted between two and nine times. The V gene is TRBV4-2, the J gene TRBJ2-7; a possible D gene is TRBD2 (5 bases). The CDR3 has 15 residues. V was clipped by 0 bases and J by 2 bases, with 11 bases between them. Per the germline V gene, CDR1 is LGHNA and CDR2 is YNFKEQ. The CDR3 coding sequence is TGTGCCAGCAGCCAAGACGAACGGGGTACCTACGAGCAGTACTTC. It encodes CASSQDERGTYEQYF.